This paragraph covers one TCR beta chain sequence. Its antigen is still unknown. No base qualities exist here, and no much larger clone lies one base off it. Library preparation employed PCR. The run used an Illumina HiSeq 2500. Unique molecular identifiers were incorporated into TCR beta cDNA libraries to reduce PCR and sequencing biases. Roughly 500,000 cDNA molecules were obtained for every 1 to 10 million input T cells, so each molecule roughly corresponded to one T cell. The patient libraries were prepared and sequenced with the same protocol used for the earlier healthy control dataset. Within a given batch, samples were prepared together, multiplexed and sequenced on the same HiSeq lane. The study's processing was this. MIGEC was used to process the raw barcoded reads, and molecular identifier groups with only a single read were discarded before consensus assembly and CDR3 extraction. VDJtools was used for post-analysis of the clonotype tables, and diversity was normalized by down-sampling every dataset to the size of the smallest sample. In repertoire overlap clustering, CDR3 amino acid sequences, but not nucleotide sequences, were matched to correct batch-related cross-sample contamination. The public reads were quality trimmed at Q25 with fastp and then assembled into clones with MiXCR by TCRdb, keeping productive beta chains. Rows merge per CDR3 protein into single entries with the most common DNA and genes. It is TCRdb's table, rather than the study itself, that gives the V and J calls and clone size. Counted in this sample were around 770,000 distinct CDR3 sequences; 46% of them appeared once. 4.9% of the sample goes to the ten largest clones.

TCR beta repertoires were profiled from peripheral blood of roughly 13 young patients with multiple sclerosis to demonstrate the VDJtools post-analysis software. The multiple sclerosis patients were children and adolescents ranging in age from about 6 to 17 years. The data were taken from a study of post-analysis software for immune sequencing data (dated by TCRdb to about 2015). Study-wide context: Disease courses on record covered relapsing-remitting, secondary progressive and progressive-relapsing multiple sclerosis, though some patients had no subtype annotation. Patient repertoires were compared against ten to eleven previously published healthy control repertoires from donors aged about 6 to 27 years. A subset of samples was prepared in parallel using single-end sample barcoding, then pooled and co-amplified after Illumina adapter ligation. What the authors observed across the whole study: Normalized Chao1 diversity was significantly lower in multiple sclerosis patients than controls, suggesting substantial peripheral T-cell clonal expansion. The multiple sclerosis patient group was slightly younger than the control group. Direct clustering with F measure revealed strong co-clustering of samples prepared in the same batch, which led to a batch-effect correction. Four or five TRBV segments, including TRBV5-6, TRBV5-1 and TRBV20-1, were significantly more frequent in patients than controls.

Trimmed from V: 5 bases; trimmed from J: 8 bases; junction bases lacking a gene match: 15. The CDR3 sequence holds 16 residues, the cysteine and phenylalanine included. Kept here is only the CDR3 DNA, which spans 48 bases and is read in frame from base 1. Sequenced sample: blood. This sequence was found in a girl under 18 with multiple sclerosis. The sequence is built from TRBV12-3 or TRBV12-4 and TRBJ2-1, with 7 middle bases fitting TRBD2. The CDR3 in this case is CASSPVGREFSYEQFF. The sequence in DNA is TGTGCCAGCAGTCCAGTCGGGCGGGAGTTTTCCTATGAGCAGTTCTTC.